Listed here are 11 T cell receptor beta chains from one sample, sequenced in a study of CD8+ T cells in alopecia areata. The sample's treatment: oral pan-JAK inhibitor, 5-10 mg twice daily. Extracted RNA was reverse transcribed, and the resulting cDNA served as sequencing template. Profiled with immunoSEQ multiplex PCR; TCRdb holds only in-frame clones, not every one. Among 150,000 to 200,000 clones listed, roughly 66% were seen once. The sample consisted of CD4+ T cells sorted from blood, taken at week 24, from a patient treated with tofacitinib. The receptors derive from a human donor with alopecia areata.

The rearrangement links TRBV30 to TRBJ1-1, with D uncertain. Trimming cost V 0 bases and J 3 bases, with 11 bases left between them. The germline V gene encodes CDR1 GTSNPN and CDR2 SVGIG (reference sequence). The CDR3 has 14 amino acids. Here the CDR3 reads CAWSVTPSDTEAFF. In DNA, the CDR3 is TGTGCCTGGAGTGTAACCCCCTCCGACACTGAAGCTTTCTTT.

V gene TRBV15 combines with J gene TRBJ2-3; the D gene is possibly TRBD1 (6 bases). CDR1 is LNHNV, CDR2 YYDKDF, per germline (reference sequence). The V gene lost 4 bases and the J gene lost 7 bases, with 12 bases spanning the gap. The CDR3 sequence is 13 residues long. DNA of the CDR3: TGTGCCACCAGCACACGTGACAGGTATACGCAGTATTTT. Protein product: CATSTRDRYTQYF.

The chain carries TRBV29-1 and TRBJ2-7; 7 positions agree with TRBD1. V gave up 8 bases and J gave up 3 bases; unmatched junction bases: 10. The CDR3 is 13 residues long. From germline, CDR1 is SQVTM and CDR2 ANQGSEA. CDR3: CSPVRDRVYEQYF. As DNA, the CDR3 is TGCAGCCCCGTGAGGGACAGAGTCTACGAGCAGTACTTC.

This clone has just a few counts. The chain uses TRBV29-1 and TRBJ2-7; perhaps D is TRBD1 or TRBD2 (7 bases each). Germline V lookup: CDR1 SQVTM, CDR2 ANQGSEA. The CDR3 consists of 14 residues. Between the trimmed V and J ends, which lost 6 bases and 0 bases, there was a span of 15 bases. CDR3 loop: CSVNRGGGSYEQYF. CDR3 nucleotide sequence: TGCAGCGTGAACAGGGGAGGGGGCTCCTACGAGCAGTACTTC.

Regarding this clone: Other DNA sequences of this sample code for an identical CDR3. The chain uses TRBV29-1 and TRBJ1-1; tentative D call: TRBD1 (5 bases). The CDR3 runs 13 residues. Germline-derived CDR1 and CDR2 are SQVTM and ANQGSEA. The V gene lost 4 bases and the J gene lost 0 bases, with 9 bases spanning the gap. The CDR3 DNA reads as TGCAGCGTTGGGGGCCGCCTGAACACTGAAGCTTTCTTT. As protein: CSVGGRLNTEAFF.

As concerns this clone: At one of its ends the junction is not consistent with the germline gene, which may arise from a read error. The chain links TRBV5-1 to TRBJ2-5; 7 positions agree with TRBD1. This CDR3 region has 14 residues. Germline assignment: CDR1 SGHRS and CDR2 YFSETQ. CDR3 coding DNA: TGCGCCAGCAGCCTGACAGGGCCTGAAGAGAGCCAGTACTTC. It translates to CASSLTGPEESQYF.

V usage is TRBV6-1 and J usage is TRBJ2-2; 9 nucleotides agree with TRBD1. The CDR3 contains 15 residues. The junction had 8 bases not matched to a gene; V was cut back by 8 bases and J by 4 bases. Looked up from germline, CDR1 is MNHNS and CDR2 is SASEGT. The CDR3 reads CASDNRGRSTGELFF. The CDR3 DNA reads as TGTGCCAGCGATAACAGGGGGCGTAGCACCGGGGAGCTGTTTTTT.

The chain recombines TRBV7-9 with TRBJ1-5; D is undetermined. V was trimmed by 1 base and J by 6 bases, leaving 7 bases between them. This CDR3 has 13 amino acids. Germline V gene sequence: CDR1 SEHNR, CDR2 FQNEAQ (reference sequence). The CDR3, as DNA: TGTGCCAGCAGCTTAGGGAAACTTCAGCCCCAGCATTTT. It is translated as CASSLGKLQPQHF. Full variable domain (rest looked up from reference TRBV7-9 and TRBJ1-5): DTGVSQNPRHKITKRGQNVTFRCDPISEHNRLYWYRQTLGQGPEFLTYFQNEAQLEKSRLLSDRFSAERPKGSFSTLEIQRTEQGDSAMYLCASSLGKLQPQHFGDGTRLSIL.

The chain carries TRBV7-2 and TRBJ2-3, with TRBD2 identical over 8 bases. This CDR3 contains 17 residues. Germline V CDR1 and CDR2: SGHTA, FQGNSA. V lost 0 bases to trimming and J lost 7 bases; unmatched junction nucleotides: 12. CDR3 nucleotides: TGTGCCAGCAGCTTAGCGCGGAGCGGGGGAGGTATAAATACGCAGTATTTT. It yields the protein CASSLARSGGGINTQYF.

This clone was detected a few times. This chain connects TRBV11-2 to TRBJ2-2; possibly TRBD1 or TRBD2 for D (5 bases each). CDR1 and CDR2 (germline): SGHAT, FQNNGV. The CDR3 is made up of 14 amino acids. The V end was cut by 3 bases, the J end by 5 bases, with 10 bases between. DNA for the CDR3: TGTGCCAGCAGCTTGGGGAGACAGACCGGGGAGCTGTTTTTT. Protein sequence: CASSLGRQTGELFF. The full variable domain, with the rest looked up from reference TRBV11-2 and TRBJ2-2, is EAGVAQSPRYKIIEKRQSVAFWCNPISGHATLYWYQQILGQGPKLLIQFQNNGVVDDSQLPKDRFSAERLKGVDSTLKIQPAKLEDSAVYLCASSLGRQTGELFFGEGSRLTVL.

V gene TRBV14 combines with J gene TRBJ2-1; the match to TRBD2 covers 14 bases. Germline CDR1 reads SGHDN; CDR2 reads FVKESK. This CDR3 is 18 amino acids long. Losses at the gene ends were 5 bases for V and 5 bases for J; bases not matched to a gene: 11. CDR3 sequence reads: CASSISRTSGGIHNEQFF. In DNA form, the CDR3 reads TGTGCCAGCAGCATCTCCCGGACTAGCGGGGGGATCCACAATGAGCAGTTCTTC.